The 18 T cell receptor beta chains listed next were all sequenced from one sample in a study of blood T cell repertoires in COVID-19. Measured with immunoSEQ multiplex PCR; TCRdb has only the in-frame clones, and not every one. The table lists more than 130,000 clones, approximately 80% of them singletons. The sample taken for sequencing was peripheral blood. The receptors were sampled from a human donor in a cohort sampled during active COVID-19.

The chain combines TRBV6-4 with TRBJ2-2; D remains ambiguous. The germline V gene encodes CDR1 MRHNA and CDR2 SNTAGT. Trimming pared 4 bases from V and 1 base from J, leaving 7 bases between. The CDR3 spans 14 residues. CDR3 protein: CASSVEQNTGELFF. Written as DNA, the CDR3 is TGTGCCAGCAGTGTTGAGCAGAACACCGGGGAGCTGTTTTTT.

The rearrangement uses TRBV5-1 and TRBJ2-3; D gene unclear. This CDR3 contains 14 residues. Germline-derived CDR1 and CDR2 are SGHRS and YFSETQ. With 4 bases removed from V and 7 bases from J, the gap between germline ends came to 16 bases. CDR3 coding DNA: TGCGCCAGCAGCCCACCAGGTGGTGCAAATACGCAGTATTTT. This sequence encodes CASSPPGGANTQYF.

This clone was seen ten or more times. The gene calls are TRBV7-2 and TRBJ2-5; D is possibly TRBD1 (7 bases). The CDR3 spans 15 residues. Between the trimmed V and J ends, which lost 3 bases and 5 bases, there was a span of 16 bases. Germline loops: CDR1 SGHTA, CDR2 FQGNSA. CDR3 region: CASSFQGGGGETQYF. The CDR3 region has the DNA TGTGCCAGCAGCTTTCAGGGGGGAGGTGGGGAGACCCAGTACTTC.

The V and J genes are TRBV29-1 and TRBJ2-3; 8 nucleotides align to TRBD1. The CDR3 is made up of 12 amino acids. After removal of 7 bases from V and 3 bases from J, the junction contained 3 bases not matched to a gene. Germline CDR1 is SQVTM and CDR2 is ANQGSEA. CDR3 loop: CSARQGTDTQYF. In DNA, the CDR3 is TGCAGCGCCCGACAGGGGACAGATACGCAGTATTTT.

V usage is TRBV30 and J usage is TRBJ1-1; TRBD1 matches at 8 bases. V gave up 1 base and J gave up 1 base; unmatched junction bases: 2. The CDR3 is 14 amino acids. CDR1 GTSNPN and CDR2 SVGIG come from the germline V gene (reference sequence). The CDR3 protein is CAWSGDRRNTEAFF. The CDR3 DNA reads TGTGCCTGGAGTGGGGACAGGAGGAACACTGAAGCTTTCTTT.

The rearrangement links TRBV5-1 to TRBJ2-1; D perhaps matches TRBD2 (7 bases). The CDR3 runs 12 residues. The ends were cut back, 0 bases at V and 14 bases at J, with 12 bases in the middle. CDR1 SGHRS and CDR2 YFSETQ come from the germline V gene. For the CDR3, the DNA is TGCGCCAGCAGCTTGGATCGGGGGGCCGAGTTCTTC. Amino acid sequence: CASSLDRGAEFF.

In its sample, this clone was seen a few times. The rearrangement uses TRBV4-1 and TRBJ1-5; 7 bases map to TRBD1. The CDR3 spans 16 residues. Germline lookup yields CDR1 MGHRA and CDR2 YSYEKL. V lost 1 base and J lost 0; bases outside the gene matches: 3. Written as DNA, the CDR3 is TGCGCCAGCAGCCAAGCATGGGACAGTAGCAATCAGCCCCAGCATTTT. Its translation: CASSQAWDSSNQPQHF.

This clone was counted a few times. CDR3 coding DNA: TGTGCCAGCAGCCTAAACATAGGGGCCAGTAACACCGGGGAGCTGTTTTTT. It yields the protein CASSLNIGASNTGELFF. V and J are TRBV4-2 and TRBJ2-2; TRBD1 might be the D (5 bases). Trimming left V 4 bases short and J 2 bases short, with 17 bases between. Germline CDR1 and CDR2: LGHNA and YNFKEQ. CDR3 length: 17 residues.

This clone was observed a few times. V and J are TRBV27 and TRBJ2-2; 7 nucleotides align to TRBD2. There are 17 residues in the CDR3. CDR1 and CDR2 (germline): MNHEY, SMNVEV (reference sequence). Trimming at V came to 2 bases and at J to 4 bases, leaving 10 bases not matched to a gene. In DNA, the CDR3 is TGTGCCAGCAGTTTAGTAGGGCTAGCGGTCCTCACCGGGGAGCTGTTTTTT. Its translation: CASSLVGLAVLTGELFF.

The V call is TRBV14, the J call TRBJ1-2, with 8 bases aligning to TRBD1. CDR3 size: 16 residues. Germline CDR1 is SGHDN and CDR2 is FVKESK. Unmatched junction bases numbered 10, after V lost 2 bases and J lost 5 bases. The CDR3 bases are TGTGCCAGCAGCCAAATCGCGGGACAGGAGACTTATGGCTACACCTTC. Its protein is CASSQIAGQETYGYTF.

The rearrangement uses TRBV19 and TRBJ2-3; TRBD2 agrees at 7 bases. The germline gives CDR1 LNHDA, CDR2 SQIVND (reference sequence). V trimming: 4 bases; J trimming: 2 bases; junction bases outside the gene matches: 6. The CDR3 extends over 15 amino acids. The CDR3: CASSTGAGTTDTQYF. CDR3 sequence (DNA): TGTGCCAGTAGTACAGGAGCGGGGACCACAGATACGCAGTATTTT.

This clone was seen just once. The CDR3 region has the DNA TGCAGCTGCGCAAGGGGGAACGAAGCTTTCTTT. It codes for CSCARGNEAFF. The chain is built from TRBV29-1 and TRBJ1-1, with D maybe TRBD1 (6 bases). CDR3 length equals 11 residues. V lost 8 bases to trimming and J lost 8 bases, with 15 bases between them. CDR1 SQVTM and CDR2 ANQGSEA come from the germline V gene.

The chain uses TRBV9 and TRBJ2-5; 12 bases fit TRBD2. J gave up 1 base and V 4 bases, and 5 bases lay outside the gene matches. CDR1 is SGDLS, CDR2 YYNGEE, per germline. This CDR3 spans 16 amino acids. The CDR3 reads CASSSTSGGLQETQYF. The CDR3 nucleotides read TGTGCCAGCAGCTCCACTAGCGGGGGGCTCCAAGAGACCCAGTACTTC.

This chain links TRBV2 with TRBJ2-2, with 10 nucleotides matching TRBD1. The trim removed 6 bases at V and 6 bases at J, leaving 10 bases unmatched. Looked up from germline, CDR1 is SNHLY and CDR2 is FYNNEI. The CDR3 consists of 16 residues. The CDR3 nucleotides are TGTGCCAGCAGCGCCCCGGGACAGGGGTTGTCCGGGGAGCTGTTTTTT. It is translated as CASSAPGQGLSGELFF.

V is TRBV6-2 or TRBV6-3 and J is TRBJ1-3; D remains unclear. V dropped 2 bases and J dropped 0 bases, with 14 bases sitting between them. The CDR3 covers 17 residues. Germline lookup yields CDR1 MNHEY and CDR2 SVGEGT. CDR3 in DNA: TGTGCCAGCAGTTACGAGATCACCGGGTTCTCTGGAAACACCATATATTTT. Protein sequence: CASSYEITGFSGNTIYF.

The CDR3 bases are TGTGCCAGCAGCTTGAGCGGGAACACCGGGGAGCTGTTTTTT. It is translated as CASSLSGNTGELFF. The rearrangement joins TRBV7-9 to TRBJ2-2; perhaps TRBD2 as D (5 bases). Trimming pared 3 bases from V and 1 base from J, leaving 6 bases between. Per the germline V gene, CDR1 is SEHNR and CDR2 is FQNEAQ (reference sequence). The CDR3 is made up of 14 amino acids.

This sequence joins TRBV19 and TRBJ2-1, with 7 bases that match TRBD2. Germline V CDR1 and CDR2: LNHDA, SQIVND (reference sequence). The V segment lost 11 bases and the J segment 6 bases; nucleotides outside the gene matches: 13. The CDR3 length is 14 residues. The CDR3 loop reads CAAGPGGIFNEQFF. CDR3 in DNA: TGTGCCGCCGGTCCGGGGGGAATTTTCAATGAGCAGTTCTTC.

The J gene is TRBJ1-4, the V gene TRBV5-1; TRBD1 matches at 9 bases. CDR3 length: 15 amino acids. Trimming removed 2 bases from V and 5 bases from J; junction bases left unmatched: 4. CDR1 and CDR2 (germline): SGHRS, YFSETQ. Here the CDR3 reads CASSLQGASNEKLFF. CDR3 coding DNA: TGCGCCAGCAGCTTACAGGGGGCGTCCAATGAAAAACTGTTTTTT. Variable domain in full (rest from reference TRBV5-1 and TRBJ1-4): KAGVTQTPRYLIKTRGQQVTLSCSPISGHRSVSWYQQTPGQGLQFLFEYFSETQRNKGNFPGRFSGRQFSNSRSEMNVSTLELGDSALYLCASSLQGASNEKLFFGSGTQLSVL.